A single sample is the source of the 17 T cell receptor beta chains below, sequenced in a study of beta chain features in type 1 diabetes. Every isolated RNA sample was fully reverse transcribed, so sequencing captured expressed TCRB transcripts. Measured with immunoSEQ multiplex PCR; TCRdb has only the in-frame clones, and not every one. The table lists roughly 500,000 clones, roughly 10% of them singletons. Material: naive CD4+ T cells from blood. The source is a woman aged 18 to 35 in good health.

This clone has a handful of counts. V gene TRBV5-4 combines with J gene TRBJ1-3; possibly TRBD1 for D (5 bases). CDR3 length equals 14 residues. The germline V gene has CDR1 SGHNT and CDR2 YYREEE (reference sequence). V lost 6 bases and J 2 bases, leaving 12 bases between the germline ends. Written as DNA, the CDR3 is TGTGCCAGCAACCGGCGGGGACCTGGAAACACCATATATTTT. Residues: CASNRRGPGNTIYF.

This clone was seen more than once but under ten times. For the CDR3, the DNA is TGTGCCTGGAGTGTACGGTCCTGGTTCGCAGGGATGAACACTGAAGCTTTCTTT. It is translated as CAWSVRSWFAGMNTEAFF. The J gene is TRBJ1-1, the V gene TRBV30, with a weak D call TRBD1 (5 bases). The length of the CDR3 is 18 residues. The germline V and J ends were trimmed by 0 bases and 0 bases, with 20 bases remaining between them. The V gene's germline CDR1 is GTSNPN and CDR2 SVGIG (reference sequence).

DNA for the CDR3: TGTGCCAGCAGTGCGAGACAGGGTGCAGATACGCAGTATTTT. It encodes CASSARQGADTQYF. This chain joins TRBV6-1 and TRBJ2-3; 7 bases are a match to TRBD1. This CDR3 contains 14 residues. The ends lost 4 bases at V and 4 bases at J; junction bases unmatched: 5. Germline V gene lookup returns CDR1 MNHNS and CDR2 SASEGT.

The chain links TRBV20-1 to TRBJ1-2, with no clear D. The germline V gene encodes CDR1 DFQATT and CDR2 SNEGSKA (reference sequence). The CDR3 covers 11 residues. Trimming shortened V by 0 bases and J by 5 bases, and 4 bases separated the two germline ends. Written as DNA, the CDR3 is TGCAGTGCTAGAGACAAATATGGCTACACCTTC. It encodes CSARDKYGYTF.

This clone was picked up a small number of times. V gene TRBV14 combines with J gene TRBJ2-1; 11 positions agree with TRBD2. This CDR3 is built from 18 residues. V shed 3 bases and J 7 bases; nucleotides not matched to a gene: 14. Looked up from germline, CDR1 is SGHDN and CDR2 is FVKESK. CDR3 DNA sequence: TGTGCCAGCAGCCAGAGTACTCTTAGCGGGAGGGGGCGGAATGAGCAGTTCTTC. Its protein is CASSQSTLSGRGRNEQFF. Filled out from reference TRBV14 and TRBJ2-1, the complete variable domain reads EAGVTQFPSHSVIEKGQTVTLRCDPISGHDNLYWYRRVMGKEIKFLLHFVKESKQDESGMPNNRFLAERTGGTYSTLKVQPAELEDSGVYFCASSQSTLSGRGRNEQFFGPGTRLTVL.

This clone was seen a handful of times. V usage is TRBV6-5 and J usage is TRBJ1-4; D gene uncertain. CDR1 is MNHEY, CDR2 SVGAGI, per germline. Trimming removed 6 bases from V and 5 bases from J, with 10 bases in between. The CDR3 spans 13 residues. CDR3 sequence: CASRPDLNEKLFF. The CDR3 coding sequence is TGTGCCAGCAGACCGGATCTCAATGAAAAACTGTTTTTT.

This rearrangement joins TRBV14 to TRBJ2-1; the D call may be TRBD1 or TRBD2 (5 bases each). This CDR3 is built from 14 residues. Trimming stripped 4 bases from V and 5 bases from J, with 12 bases between. Germline-derived CDR1 and CDR2 are SGHDN and FVKESK. The CDR3 sequence is CASSLGGFNNEQFF. CDR3 sequence (DNA): TGTGCCAGCAGCCTTGGGGGATTTAACAATGAGCAGTTCTTC. Variable domain in full (rest from reference TRBV14 and TRBJ2-1): EAGVTQFPSHSVIEKGQTVTLRCDPISGHDNLYWYRRVMGKEIKFLLHFVKESKQDESGMPNNRFLAERTGGTYSTLKVQPAELEDSGVYFCASSLGGFNNEQFFGPGTRLTVL.

Remarks on this clone: Different DNA sequences within this sample yield the same CDR3. The gene calls are TRBV19 and TRBJ2-1; the D is unclear. This CDR3 has 11 residues. The germline V and J ends were trimmed by 3 bases and 4 bases, with 1 base remaining between them. Germline CDR1 LNHDA, CDR2 SQIVND (reference sequence). The CDR3 loop is CASSIYNEQFF. The CDR3 coding sequence is TGTGCCAGTAGTATTTACAATGAGCAGTTCTTC. The variable domain in full, completed from reference TRBV19 and TRBJ2-1, reads DGGITQSPKYLFRKEGQNVTLSCEQNLNHDAMYWYRQDPGQGLRLIYYSQIVNDFQKGDIAEGYSVSREKKESFPLTVTSAQKNPTAFYLCASSIYNEQFFGPGTRLTVL.

The chain carries TRBV7-2 and TRBJ2-5, with TRBD2 matching over 10 bases. The CDR3 has 14 residues. In germline, CDR1 is SGHTA, CDR2 FQGNSA. The J segment lost 4 bases and the V segment lost 2 bases, leaving 1 base of the junction unmatched. The CDR3 reads CASSLRLAGETQYF. CDR3 in DNA: TGTGCCAGCAGCTTACGACTAGCGGGAGAGACCCAGTACTTC. Based on the CDR3 plus reference TRBV7-2 and TRBJ2-5, the full variable domain is GAGVSQSPSNKVTEKGKDVELRCDPISGHTALYWYRQSLGQGLEFLIYFQGNSAPDKSGLPSDRFSAERTGGSVSTLTIQRTQQEDSAVYLCASSLRLAGETQYFGPGTRLLVL.

The chain has TRBV30 and TRBJ1-1; D uncertain. Deletions cut 4 bases from V and 4 bases from J, with 10 bases between. The CDR3 loop spans 12 amino acids. The germline V gene has CDR1 GTSNPN and CDR2 SVGIG (reference sequence). Written as DNA, the CDR3 is TGTGCCTGGAAGTCCGTGAGCACTGAAGCTTTCTTT. Protein product: CAWKSVSTEAFF.

This chain joins TRBV7-9 and TRBJ2-5; TRBD2 agrees at 10 bases. From germline, CDR1 is SEHNR and CDR2 FQNEAQ (reference sequence). CDR3 length equals 14 residues. V lost 7 bases to trimming and J lost 4 bases; unmatched junction nucleotides: 6. Here the CDR3 reads CASTPVAGGETQYF. CDR3 in DNA: TGTGCCAGCACCCCGGTAGCGGGAGGAGAGACCCAGTACTTC. Full variable domain (remainder filled in from reference TRBV7-9 and TRBJ2-5): DTGVSQNPRHKITKRGQNVTFRCDPISEHNRLYWYRQTLGQGPEFLTYFQNEAQLEKSRLLSDRFSAERPKGSFSTLEIQRTEQGDSAMYLCASTPVAGGETQYFGPGTRLLVL.

The CDR3 DNA reads as TGTGCCAGCAGTCAGGAGGACAGGGGTGGAGGGACCCAGTACTTC. It translates to CASSQEDRGGGTQYF. This chain connects TRBV28 to TRBJ2-5; 9 bases fit TRBD1. CDR3 length equals 15 residues. J lost 7 bases, V lost 5 bases, and 11 bases had no gene match. Germline V gene lookup returns CDR1 MDHEN and CDR2 SYDVKM.

In its sample, this clone was seen a few times. The chain is built from TRBV7-2 and TRBJ2-3, with D uncertain. Germline V gene lookup returns CDR1 SGHTA and CDR2 FQGNSA. The CDR3 is 13 residues long. V dropped 8 bases and J dropped 4 bases, with 13 bases sitting between them. The DNA for the CDR3 is TGTGCCAGCCGATACTACGTCGCAGATACGCAGTATTTT. The encoded protein is CASRYYVADTQYF. The full variable domain, completed using reference TRBV7-2 and TRBJ2-3, is GAGVSQSPSNKVTEKGKDVELRCDPISGHTALYWYRQSLGQGLEFLIYFQGNSAPDKSGLPSDRFSAERTGGSVSTLTIQRTQQEDSAVYLCASRYYVADTQYFGPGTRLTVL.

The chain links TRBV2 to TRBJ2-2; D is perhaps TRBD2 (6 bases). The germline V and J ends were trimmed by 9 bases and 4 bases, with 21 bases remaining between them. This CDR3 is built from 16 residues. Germline V lookup: CDR1 SNHLY, CDR2 FYNNEI. The CDR3 coding sequence is TGTGCCAGTGGATCTCCGGGCGGGGCAGGCACCGGGGAGCTGTTTTTT. Amino acid sequence: CASGSPGGAGTGELFF.

The chain employs TRBV4-2 and TRBJ2-5, with 14 nucleotides matching TRBD2. The germline V gene encodes CDR1 LGHNA and CDR2 YNFKEQ. V dropped 1 base and J dropped 3; count of bases not matched to a gene: 4. CDR3 length equals 17 residues. The CDR3 loop is CASSQGLAGGREETQYF. The CDR3 DNA is TGTGCCAGCAGCCAAGGACTAGCGGGAGGGCGGGAAGAGACCCAGTACTTC.

This clone has a handful of counts. The chain couples TRBV14 to TRBJ1-4; 7 bases map to TRBD1. The CDR3 is 12 amino acids. CDR1 and CDR2 (germline): SGHDN, FVKESK. J lost 10 bases, V lost 4 bases, and 3 bases had no gene match. In DNA, the CDR3 is TGTGCCAGCAGCCCTCAGGGGGGAAAACTGTTTTTT. This encodes CASSPQGGKLFF.

J is TRBJ1-6 and V is TRBV7-9; perhaps TRBD1 as D (5 bases). CDR1 and CDR2 (germline): SEHNR, FQNEAQ (reference sequence). The CDR3 has 13 amino acids. Trimming pared 5 bases from V and 10 bases from J, leaving 12 bases between. CDR3 in amino acids: CASSRTGGSPLHF. The CDR3 nucleotides read TGTGCCAGCAGCCGTACAGGTGGATCACCCCTCCACTTT.